This T cell receptor beta chain was retrieved from a study of blood T cell repertoires in COVID-19. On the study more broadly: The study drew acute and convalescent COVID-19 samples from the United States, Italy and Spain. PBMCs, B-cell-depleted T cells, or T cells provided the cDNA or gDNA that made up the material.

Germline loops: CDR1 SGHDN, CDR2 FVKESK. This CDR3 is built from 13 residues. Per the original data handling: Estimated nucleated cell counts came from reference gene primer amplification. The data were produced by immunoSEQ multiplex PCR, yet TCRdb's version contains in-frame clones alone and is incomplete. The V and J calls and clone size are taken from that table; D and trimming were inferred from the DNA. Of about 160,000 clones detected, more than 70% appear once; the ten largest clones hold about 7.3%. With regard to this clone: One junction end does not reproduce the germline sequence, and a read error may be involved.

This sequence was found in a man in his forties or fifties with active or convalescent COVID-19. This chain links TRBV14 with TRBJ2-7, with no clear D. Specimen: peripheral blood. Here the CDR3 reads CASSQDDSHEQYF. The CDR3 region has the DNA TGTGCCAGCAGCCAAGATGACTCCCACGAGCAGTACTTC.